The 9 T cell receptor beta chains in this list originate from one sample, sequenced in a study of T-cell reconstitution after alpha-beta-depleted transplantation in children. Unique molecular identifiers featured in how the TCRbeta library was prepared. Each CDR3 protein gets one entry after TCRdb re-called the PCR reads with MiXCR. The top ten clones hold about 5% of a sample with approximately 390,000 distinct CDR3 sequences, roughly 11% of them seen once. The input for sequencing was PBMCs from the stem cell graft donor, taken from the stem cell graft. The receptors derive from a human donor who donated a stem cell graft to a child with acute myeloid leukemia.

This clonotype was recorded a few times. The genes are TRBV27 and TRBJ2-4; 8 nucleotides line up with TRBD1. The V and J ends lost 6 bases and 0 bases, in that order; junction bases with no gene match: 13. Per the germline V gene, CDR1 is MNHEY and CDR2 is SMNVEV (reference sequence). The CDR3 runs 18 residues. CDR3 residues: CASRISGGVTLAKNIQYF. The CDR3 DNA follows: TGTGCCAGCAGGATTTCAGGGGGCGTAACTCTAGCCAAAAACATTCAGTACTTC.

The chain recombines TRBV5-1 with TRBJ2-3, with a tentative D call TRBD1 (6 bases). From germline, CDR1 is SGHRS and CDR2 YFSETQ. V was shortened by 5 bases and J by 4 bases, with 23 bases between the two germline ends. CDR3 length: 17 residues. CDR3 sequence: CASSTNIRTSGADTQYF. The CDR3 DNA sequence: TGCGCCAGCAGTACTAATATTCGGACGTCAGGGGCAGATACGCAGTATTTT.

This chain links TRBV20-1 with TRBJ2-3; TRBD2 agrees at 13 bases. The CDR3 is 19 residues long. Germline loops: CDR1 DFQATT, CDR2 SNEGSKA (reference sequence). The trim removed 3 bases at V and 4 bases at J, leaving 16 bases unmatched. CDR3 sequence: CSASHGTSGAYLGSDTQYF. CDR3 DNA: TGCAGTGCTAGCCATGGGACTAGCGGGGCCTACCTCGGGTCAGATACGCAGTATTTT.

The chain links TRBV12-3 or TRBV12-4 to TRBJ2-7, with TRBD2 matching over 7 bases. The CDR3 covers 15 residues. The junction had 12 bases not matched to a gene; V was cut back by 3 bases and J by 7 bases. CDR3: CASSLPLGEGEEQYF. The CDR3, as DNA: TGTGCCAGCAGTTTGCCCCTCGGGGAGGGCGAAGAGCAGTACTTC.

At least ten counts were recorded for this clonotype. As DNA, the CDR3 is TGTGCCAGCAGTTTGGCGGGGGGGTACACAGATACGCAGTATTTT. This gives the protein CASSLAGGYTDTQYF. The chain links TRBV28 to TRBJ2-3, with 9 nucleotides matching TRBD2. In germline, CDR1 is MDHEN, CDR2 SYDVKM. With 3 bases clipped from V and 2 bases from J, the junction kept 3 bases outside the gene matches. This CDR3 is 15 amino acids long.

This clonotype occurred a few times. V gene TRBV20-1 combines with J gene TRBJ2-1; 7 positions agree with TRBD2. The germline gives CDR1 DFQATT, CDR2 SNEGSKA (reference sequence). The CDR3 loop spans 15 amino acids. J was trimmed by 8 bases and V by 7 bases; bases with no gene match: 17. The chain's CDR3 is CSVKAPRPREDEQFF. In DNA, the CDR3 is TGCAGTGTAAAGGCACCCCGACCACGGGAGGATGAGCAGTTCTTC.

The CDR3 reads CATSVGQGSPTNEKLFF. CDR3 DNA sequence: TGTGCCACCAGCGTTGGACAGGGGTCCCCAACTAATGAAAAACTGTTTTTT. The chain couples TRBV15 to TRBJ1-4, with TRBD1 matching 9 bases. V lost 5 bases to trimming and J lost 0 bases; unmatched junction nucleotides: 7. Per germline, CDR1 LNHNV and CDR2 YYDKDF (reference sequence). This CDR3 is built from 17 residues.

This clonotype appeared a single time. This sequence joins TRBV18 and TRBJ1-1; D remains unclear. Germline loops: CDR1 KGHSH, CDR2 LQKENI. Trimming left V 2 bases short and J 4 bases short, with 8 bases between. The CDR3 has 13 residues. Written as DNA, the CDR3 is TGTGCCAGCTCACCATCTGGTGTCACTGAAGCTTTCTTT. Encoded protein: CASSPSGVTEAFF.

This clonotype was counted a few times. V and J are TRBV7-9 and TRBJ2-7, with D possibly TRBD2 on 6 matching bases. The CDR3 spans 15 residues. V was trimmed by 0 bases and J by 0 bases, leaving 9 bases between them. CDR1 is SEHNR and CDR2 is FQNEAQ in the germline V gene (reference sequence). The CDR3 bases are TGTGCCAGCAGCTTAGCCAGCGGGTTCTCCTACGAGCAGTACGTC. Its protein product is CASSLASGFSYEQYV.